One sample yielded the 18 T cell receptor beta chains listed below, sequenced in a study of long-term antiretroviral therapy in people with HIV. Survey level was the resolution at which the v3.0 immunoSEQ assay ran. Generated by immunoSEQ multiplex PCR, the TCRdb table keeps only in-frame clones and is missing some. The data show about 20,000 clones, around 73% seen once. The material was unsorted PBMCs, obtained 0.3 years after starting antiretroviral therapy. All receptors come from a woman aged 50 to 60 with HIV.

The rearrangement joins TRBV7-9 to TRBJ2-1; D remains ambiguous. Germline V gene data show CDR1 as SEHNR and CDR2 as FQNEAQ (reference sequence). Trimming took 2 bases from V and 0 from J, leaving 8 bases between them. The CDR3 spans 15 residues. The CDR3 region is CASSLTQSSYNEQFF. In DNA, the CDR3 is TGTGCCAGCAGCTTAACCCAAAGCTCCTACAATGAGCAGTTCTTC.

DNA of the CDR3: TGTGCCAGCAGCTTGACAGGGGGAGGCTACGAGCAGTACGTC. Protein: CASSLTGGGYEQYV. The chain carries TRBV6-6 and TRBJ2-7, with 9 bases that match TRBD1. The germline CDR1 and CDR2 sequences are MNHNY and SVGAGI (reference sequence). The CDR3 consists of 14 residues. V gave up 6 bases and J gave up 3 bases; unmatched junction bases: 6.

The rearrangement links TRBV7-9 to TRBJ1-4, with 7 bases fitting TRBD1. V lost 4 bases to trimming and J lost 10 bases; unmatched junction nucleotides: 3. CDR1 is SEHNR, CDR2 FQNEAQ, per germline (reference sequence). This CDR3 contains 12 residues. The CDR3 spells CASSSDRAKLFF. Written as DNA, the CDR3 is TGTGCCAGCAGCTCCGACAGGGCAAAACTGTTTTTT.

This chain links TRBV7-6 with TRBJ1-6; TRBD1 might be the D (5 bases). The CDR3 is made up of 16 amino acids. V was clipped by 5 bases and J by 8 bases, with 19 bases between them. Germline V gene lookup returns CDR1 SGHVS and CDR2 FNYEAQ. The CDR3 nucleotides read TGTGCCAGCAGCATAGGCCCGACGGGAGGGGATTCACCCCTCCACTTT. Translated, it gives CASSIGPTGGDSPLHF.

The chain has TRBV7-9 and TRBJ2-3, with TRBD1 matching over 8 bases. This CDR3 region has 14 residues. CDR1 and CDR2 from the germline V gene are SEHNR and FQNEAQ (reference sequence). Unmatched junction bases numbered 6, after V lost 10 bases and J lost 0 bases. The DNA of the CDR3 is TGTGCCATCGCCCGGGACAGGAGCACAGATACGCAGTATTTT. It yields the protein CAIARDRSTDTQYF.

The J gene is TRBJ1-1, the V gene TRBV5-4; D is unresolved. This CDR3 has 12 amino acids. V lost 4 bases and J 2 bases, leaving 6 bases between the germline ends. Germline CDR1 reads SGHNT; CDR2 reads YYREEE (reference sequence). Here the CDR3 DNA reads TGTGCCAGCAGCGGATATAACACTGAAGCTTTCTTT. The encoded protein is CASSGYNTEAFF.

The CDR3 spells CASSITGGSYEQYV. Written as DNA, the CDR3 is TGCGCCAGCAGTATAACAGGGGGCTCCTACGAGCAGTACGTC. V and J are TRBV10-2 and TRBJ2-7, with TRBD1 matching 8 bases. Unmatched junction bases numbered 3, after V lost 5 bases and J lost 0 bases. The germline V gene has CDR1 WSHSY and CDR2 SAAADI. The CDR3 loop spans 14 amino acids.

The chain couples TRBV30 to TRBJ1-1, with D tentatively TRBD1 (5 bases). V dropped 3 bases and J dropped 1 base, with 18 bases sitting between them. Germline CDR1 is GTSNPN and CDR2 is SVGIG (reference sequence). This CDR3 has 16 residues. Here the CDR3 reads CAWSGDETGANTEAFF. In nucleotides, the CDR3 is TGTGCCTGGAGCGGGGACGAGACCGGGGCGAACACTGAAGCTTTCTTT.

The V gene is TRBV18, the J gene TRBJ2-1; D unclear. This CDR3 is 12 amino acids long. Germline lookup yields CDR1 KGHSH and CDR2 LQKENI. The V gene lost 2 bases and the J gene lost 9 bases, with 8 bases spanning the gap. The CDR3 loop is CASSPSESEQFF. The CDR3 region has the DNA TGTGCCAGCTCACCATCCGAGTCTGAGCAGTTCTTC.

This chain links TRBV18 with TRBJ2-7; 11 nucleotides agree with TRBD2. The CDR3 is 15 amino acids. Germline V lookup: CDR1 KGHSH, CDR2 LQKENI. V shed 8 bases and J 4 bases; nucleotides not matched to a gene: 10. The CDR3: CASQGTSGVSYEQYF. The CDR3 DNA sequence: TGTGCCAGCCAAGGGACTAGCGGTGTGTCATACGAGCAGTACTTC.

This clone was detected a few times. V is TRBV18 and J is TRBJ1-2; D not certain. Germline V gene lookup returns CDR1 KGHSH and CDR2 LQKENI. This CDR3 comprises 13 residues. Trimming removed 1 base at V and 3 bases at J, with 6 bases between. The CDR3 bases are TGTGCCAGCTCACCACAGCAGGACTATGGCTACACCTTC. Translating it yields CASSPQQDYGYTF.

This chain joins TRBV28 and TRBJ1-3; the D gene is possibly TRBD1 (5 bases). There are 14 residues in the CDR3. CDR1 is MDHEN and CDR2 is SYDVKM in the germline V gene. Between the trimmed V and J ends, which lost 3 bases and 8 bases, there was a span of 14 bases. The CDR3 DNA reads TGTGCCAGCAGTTTCCGGGGCGGGTTAGACACCATATATTTT. Translated: CASSFRGGLDTIYF.

The chain employs TRBV11-2 and TRBJ2-3; a weak D match, TRBD2 (6 bases). Germline values: CDR1 SGHAT, CDR2 FQNNGV. Trimming took off 0 bases at V and 6 bases at J, with 19 bases between the two ends. The length of the CDR3 is 17 residues. CDR3 in amino acids: CASSLDPAGSLRDTQYF. In nucleotides, the CDR3 is TGTGCCAGCAGCTTAGATCCAGCGGGTTCCCTCAGGGATACGCAGTATTTT.

The V gene is TRBV5-5, the J gene TRBJ2-3, with no clear D. Trimming took 2 bases from V and 0 from J, leaving 13 bases between them. This CDR3 comprises 16 residues. Germline values: CDR1 SGHKS, CDR2 YYEKEE (reference sequence). The CDR3 sequence: CASSLLGPSSTDTQYF. DNA of the CDR3: TGTGCCAGCAGCTTACTGGGTCCGTCTAGCACAGATACGCAGTATTTT.

CDR3 protein: CASSFDPNTEAFF. CDR3 bases: TGTGCCAGCAGCTTTGATCCGAACACTGAAGCTTTCTTT. The chain recombines TRBV7-9 with TRBJ1-1, with D unclear. The CDR3 length is 13 residues. CDR1 SEHNR and CDR2 FQNEAQ come from the germline V gene (reference sequence). Trimming stripped 3 bases from V and 1 base from J, with 6 bases between.

The chain combines TRBV15 with TRBJ2-1; possible D gene TRBD2, 5 bases. Per the germline V gene, CDR1 is LNHNV and CDR2 is YYDKDF (reference sequence). The V end was cut by 1 base, the J end by 12 bases, with 10 bases between. The CDR3 loop spans 12 amino acids. Here the CDR3 reads CATSRVSSGQFF. The CDR3 DNA reads as TGTGCCACCAGCAGAGTGTCCAGCGGGCAGTTCTTC.

The chain recombines TRBV11-1 with TRBJ1-1, with D tentatively TRBD1 (6 bases). Trimming shortened V by 10 bases and J by 10 bases, and 25 bases separated the two germline ends. From germline, CDR1 is SGHAT and CDR2 FQDESV (reference sequence). This CDR3 contains 14 residues. CDR3 sequence: CATHVPGQTQGAFF. DNA of the CDR3: TGTGCCACCCACGTCCCCGGACAGACCCAGGGAGCTTTCTTT. Variable domain in full (rest from reference TRBV11-1 and TRBJ1-1): EAEVAQSPRYKITEKSQAVAFWCDPISGHATLYWYRQILGQGPELLVQFQDESVVDDSQLPKDRFSAERLKGVDSTLKIQPAELGDSAMYLCATHVPGQTQGAFFGQGTRLTVV.

The chain couples TRBV7-2 to TRBJ1-6; 8 bases agree with TRBD1. This CDR3 is built from 14 residues. CDR1 is SGHTA and CDR2 is FQGNSA in the germline V gene. V shed 4 bases, J shed 9 bases, and the junction held 5 bases outside the gene matches. This chain's CDR3 is CASSSTGGGSPLHF. In nucleotides, the CDR3 is TGTGCCAGCAGCTCAACAGGGGGGGGTTCACCCCTCCACTTT.